These T cell receptor beta chains were read from a single sample in a study of PD-1 blockade in classical Hodgkin lymphoma. Some clones are missing from TCRdb's copy, which holds only in-frame ones; the method was immunoSEQ multiplex PCR. Seen here are 90,000 to 100,000 clones, 89% observed once, and the top ten hold roughly 10%. This specimen was peripheral blood mononuclear cells (PBMCs), taken before the second cycle of nivolumab. These TCRs come from a human donor with classical Hodgkin lymphoma. Both conserved end residues are part of each CDR3. A D gene is named only where the DNA matches it firmly. The size entry is marked missing in some rows and otherwise reads once, few, many or a size class.

d_gene: -
j_gene: TRBJ1-3
abundance: few
v_gene: TRBV18
CDR3aa: CASSRDGFSGNTIYF
CDR3nt: TGTGCCAGCTCACGGGATGGATTCTCTGGAAACACCATATATTTT

d_gene: -
j_gene: TRBJ2-4
abundance: -
v_gene: TRBV18
CDR3aa: CASSPPGQAKNIQYF
CDR3nt: TGTGCCAGCTCACCACCGGGACAAGCCAAAAACATTCAGTACTTC

d_gene: -
j_gene: TRBJ1-5
abundance: -
v_gene: TRBV28
CDR3aa: CASSLKGVFRSQHF
CDR3nt: TGTGCCAGCAGTTTAAAGGGAGTCTTCCGGTCCCAGCATTTT

d_gene: TRBD2
j_gene: TRBJ2-3
abundance: -
v_gene: TRBV19
CDR3aa: CASSISGGSDTQYF
CDR3nt: TGTGCCAGTAGTATTTCGGGGGGGTCAGATACGCAGTATTTT

d_gene: -
j_gene: TRBJ2-2
abundance: -
v_gene: TRBV9
CDR3aa: CASSAGHNTGELFF
CDR3nt: TGTGCCAGCAGCGCAGGCCACAACACCGGGGAGCTGTTTTTT

d_gene: TRBD1
j_gene: TRBJ2-7
abundance: once
v_gene: TRBV9
CDR3aa: CASSSRTGSYEQYF
CDR3nt: TGTGCCAGCAGCTCCCGGACAGGGTCCTACGAGCAGTACTTC

d_gene: TRBD2
j_gene: TRBJ2-7
abundance: -
v_gene: TRBV27
CDR3aa: CASSLGRAYEQYF
CDR3nt: TGTGCCAGCAGTTTAGGGAGGGCCTACGAGCAGTACTTC

d_gene: -
j_gene: TRBJ2-3
abundance: -
v_gene: TRBV28
CDR3aa: CASSPIAVTDTQYF
CDR3nt: TGTGCCAGCAGCCCTATAGCGGTAACAGATACGCAGTATTTT

d_gene: TRBD2
j_gene: TRBJ2-7
abundance: -
v_gene: TRBV14
CDR3aa: CASSRGLAGGPKINEQYF
CDR3nt: TGTGCCAGCAGCCGGGGGCTAGCGGGAGGGCCGAAGATCAACGAGCAGTACTTC

d_gene: -
j_gene: TRBJ1-5
abundance: -
v_gene: TRBV10-3
CDR3aa: CAISVDSMGPQHF
CDR3nt: TGTGCCATCAGTGTTGACAGTATGGGGCCCCAGCATTTT

d_gene: TRBD1
j_gene: TRBJ2-6
abundance: -
v_gene: TRBV2
CDR3aa: CASGTDSGANVLTF
CDR3nt: TGTGCCAGCGGGACAGACTCTGGGGCCAACGTCCTGACTTTC

d_gene: TRBD1
j_gene: TRBJ1-1
abundance: -
v_gene: TRBV5-6
CDR3aa: CASRFGTGITEAFF
CDR3nt: TGTGCCAGCAGATTTGGGACAGGGATCACTGAAGCTTTCTTT

d_gene: -
j_gene: TRBJ2-1
abundance: -
v_gene: TRBV28
CDR3aa: CASSLPTSWYEQFF
CDR3nt: TGTGCCAGCAGTTTACCCACTAGTTGGTATGAGCAGTTCTTC

d_gene: -
j_gene: TRBJ2-7
abundance: -
v_gene: TRBV2
CDR3aa: CASAPREAYEQYF
CDR3nt: TGTGCCAGCGCGCCCAGGGAGGCCTACGAGCAGTACTTC

d_gene: -
j_gene: TRBJ2-7
abundance: -
v_gene: TRBV5-5
CDR3aa: CASNPWGDISYEQYF
CDR3nt: TGTGCCAGCAACCCTTGGGGGGACATATCCTACGAGCAGTACTTC

d_gene: -
j_gene: TRBJ2-7
abundance: once
v_gene: TRBV6-5
CDR3aa: CASSLGPSYEQYF
CDR3nt: TGTGCCAGCAGCCTTGGACCATCCTACGAGCAGTACTTC

d_gene: -
j_gene: TRBJ1-2
abundance: -
v_gene: TRBV6-1
CDR3aa: CASSVVATNYGYTF
CDR3nt: TGTGCCAGCAGTGTAGTGGCGACCAACTATGGCTACACCTTC

d_gene: TRBD2
j_gene: TRBJ2-7
abundance: -
v_gene: TRBV11-2
CDR3aa: CASSKMGLAVSPYEQYF
CDR3nt: TGTGCCAGCAGCAAGATGGGACTAGCAGTTAGTCCCTACGAGCAGTACTTC

d_gene: -
j_gene: TRBJ2-7
abundance: -
v_gene: TRBV4-2
CDR3aa: CASSVQGGAYEQYF
CDR3nt: TGTGCCAGCAGCGTCCAGGGCGGAGCCTACGAGCAGTACTTC

d_gene: TRBD2
j_gene: TRBJ2-4
abundance: -
v_gene: TRBV2
CDR3aa: CASSLAGGPKNIQYF
CDR3nt: TGTGCCAGCAGTTTAGCGGGGGGGCCTAAAAACATTCAGTACTTC

d_gene: -
j_gene: TRBJ2-1
abundance: -
v_gene: TRBV13
CDR3aa: CASSPTSSYEQFF
CDR3nt: TGTGCCAGCAGCCCAACTAGTTCTTATGAGCAGTTCTTC

d_gene: -
j_gene: TRBJ2-6
abundance: once
v_gene: TRBV2
CDR3aa: CASSGLGANVLTF
CDR3nt: TGTGCCAGCTCAGGGTTAGGGGCCAACGTCCTGACTTTC

d_gene: -
j_gene: TRBJ1-1
abundance: medium-sized
v_gene: TRBV19
CDR3aa: CASTRGPGSTEAFF
CDR3nt: TGTGCCAGTACCCGCGGTCCGGGGAGCACTGAAGCTTTCTTT

d_gene: TRBD2
j_gene: TRBJ2-3
abundance: -
v_gene: TRBV5-4
CDR3aa: CASSNGLAASDTQYF
CDR3nt: TGTGCCAGCAGCAACGGACTAGCGGCGTCGGATACGCAGTATTTT

d_gene: TRBD1
j_gene: TRBJ2-5
abundance: -
v_gene: TRBV5-4
CDR3aa: CASSLRQGGWEETQYF
CDR3nt: TGTGCCAGCAGCTTGAGACAGGGGGGGTGGGAAGAGACCCAGTACTTC

d_gene: TRBD1
j_gene: TRBJ1-3
abundance: once
v_gene: TRBV28
CDR3aa: CASSLGQGGNTIYF
CDR3nt: TGTGCCAGCAGTCTAGGACAGGGTGGAAACACCATATATTTT